Included here is one T cell receptor (beta chain) sequence, with context. Its antigen is not known. This CDR3 has 14 residues. Germline V gene data show CDR1 as SQVTM and CDR2 as ANQGSEA. Trimming removed 0 bases at V and 0 bases at J, with 8 bases between. The data were taken from a study of shared clonotypes between healthy human individuals. Sorted-subset replicate PCRs used approximately 180 ng of genomic DNA. This amount corresponded to about 29,000 T cell genomes. Here immunoSEQ multiplex PCR was the method, and the copy in TCRdb shows in-frame clones only, minus some. The table records roughly 2 million clones, 85% to 95% of them present only once. Participating donors were healthy, HIV-negative adults free of recent acute infections or vaccinations. Study conclusions and caveats: In a handful of donors, around 5% of naive CD4 clonotypes appeared in common.

Sequencing was carried out using naive CD4+ T cells sorted from blood. Subset defined: CD45RA+ positively selected. V and J are TRBV29-1 and TRBJ1-1; D is unclear. This receptor was taken from a young man in good health. CDR3 protein: CSVEDGPLNTEAFF. The DNA of the CDR3 is TGCAGCGTTGAAGACGGCCCGTTGAACACTGAAGCTTTCTTT. Based on the CDR3 plus reference TRBV29-1 and TRBJ1-1, the full variable domain is SAVISQKPSRDICQRGTSLTIQCQVDSQVTMMFWYRQQPGQSLTLIATANQGSEATYESGFVIDKFPISRPNLTFSTLTVSNMSPEDSSIYLCSVEDGPLNTEAFFGQGTRLTVV.